Following are 30 T cell receptor beta chains from one sample sequenced in a study of T-cell reconstitution after alpha-beta-depleted transplantation in children. Molecular barcoding with unique molecular identifiers was used for the TCRbeta library. TCRdb re-called the PCR reads with MiXCR, one entry per CDR3 protein. The sample includes approximately 400,000 distinct CDR3 sequences, roughly 16% of them seen just once. Sequences were derived from PBMCs, mostly from graft donor cells, sampled 360 days after TCRalphabeta/CD19-depleted stem cell transplant. The receptors were sampled from a boy in the first two years of life who had a stem cell transplant for Wiskott-Aldrich syndrome, so the T cells may come from the graft donor.

The V call is TRBV19, the J call TRBJ2-2; D tentatively fits TRBD1 or TRBD2 (5 bases each). CDR3 length: 16 amino acids. The V gene lost 6 bases and the J gene lost 2 bases, with 16 bases spanning the gap. In germline, CDR1 is LNHDA, CDR2 SQIVND (reference sequence). Here the CDR3 reads CASRWDPQSNTGELFF. The CDR3 DNA is TGTGCCAGTAGGTGGGACCCCCAATCTAACACCGGGGAGCTGTTTTTT.

V gene TRBV20-1 combines with J gene TRBJ2-1; no clear D gene. The CDR3 consists of 16 residues. Germline CDR1 and CDR2: DFQATT and SNEGSKA (reference sequence). V lost 3 bases and J 3 bases, leaving 18 bases between the germline ends. CDR3 residues: CSASPLRRLIYNEQFF. CDR3 nucleotide sequence: TGCAGTGCTAGCCCCTTGCGGCGATTAATCTACAATGAGCAGTTCTTC.

There are a few counts of this clonotype. Mismatch with germline at one junction end may stem from a read error. The J gene is TRBJ2-2, the V gene TRBV24-1; 12 bases are shared with TRBD1. Germline CDR1 and CDR2: KGHDR and SFDVKD. The CDR3 has 16 amino acids. CDR3 region: CATSDTGTGGTGELYF. The CDR3, as DNA: TGTGCCACCAGTGACACCGGGACAGGGGGCACCGGGGAGCTGTATTTT.

This clonotype was counted many times. The chain combines TRBV20-1 with TRBJ2-1; 8 bases align to TRBD2. The CDR3 length is 17 residues. Germline CDR1 is DFQATT and CDR2 is SNEGSKA (reference sequence). V lost 1 base to trimming and J lost 4 bases; unmatched junction nucleotides: 12. In DNA form, the CDR3 reads TGCAGTGCTAGAGCTAGGTTGTGGACTAGCTATTACAATGAGCAGTTCTTC. Its translation is CSARARLWTSYYNEQFF.

This clonotype was observed a handful of times. The V call is TRBV2, the J call TRBJ2-7; D is possibly TRBD2 (6 bases). In germline, CDR1 is SNHLY, CDR2 FYNNEI. The CDR3 is 11 residues long. V lost 6 bases to trimming and J lost 6 bases, with 9 bases between them. CDR3 sequence reads: CASRLAFEQYF. DNA for the CDR3: TGTGCCAGCAGGCTAGCGTTCGAGCAGTACTTC. The whole variable domain, remainder taken from reference TRBV2 and TRBJ2-7, is EPEVTQTPSHQVTQMGQEVILRCVPISNHLYFYWYRQILGQKVEFLVSFYNNEISEKSEIFDDQFSVERPDGSNFTLKIRSTKLEDSAMYFCASRLAFEQYFGPGTRLTVT.

The rearrangement joins TRBV10-2 to TRBJ2-7; D is ambiguous. There are 15 residues in the CDR3. Germline assignment: CDR1 WSHSY and CDR2 SAAADI. V lost 2 bases and J 7 bases, leaving 18 bases between the germline ends. The CDR3 DNA reads as TGCGCCAGCAGTGAGGTCCCCAGCTCTAACGGGGAGCAGTACTTC. Translating gives CASSEVPSSNGEQYF.

The rearrangement uses TRBV5-1 and TRBJ2-3; the D gene is possibly TRBD2 (6 bases). CDR1 is SGHRS, CDR2 YFSETQ, per germline. V dropped 3 bases and J dropped 0 bases, with 14 bases sitting between them. The CDR3 is 16 residues long. For the CDR3, the DNA is TGCGCCAGCAGCTCCCGGAGGGGCCTTAGCACAGATACGCAGTATTTT. Its translation: CASSSRRGLSTDTQYF.

This clonotype was counted many times. The chain employs TRBV28 and TRBJ2-7; 11 bases match TRBD1. CDR3 length equals 15 residues. The trim removed 2 bases at V and 5 bases at J, leaving 5 bases unmatched. The germline CDR1 and CDR2 sequences are MDHEN and SYDVKM. The CDR3 is CASSLMGTGGDEQYF. For the CDR3, the DNA is TGTGCCAGCAGTTTAATGGGGACAGGGGGAGACGAGCAGTACTTC.

The J gene is TRBJ2-2, the V gene TRBV6-2 or TRBV6-3; no clear D gene. The CDR3 has 14 amino acids. Germline V gene data show CDR1 as MNHEY and CDR2 as SVGEGT. V was shortened by 0 bases and J by 6 bases, with 8 bases between the two germline ends. The CDR3 DNA is TGTGCCAGCAGTTACTCGACCGGGCCCGGGGAGCTGTTTTTT. Its translation is CASSYSTGPGELFF.

This clonotype was observed a few times. The chain recombines TRBV12-3 or TRBV12-4 with TRBJ2-3; TRBD2 matches at 10 bases. V trimming: 1 base; J trimming: 4 bases; junction bases outside the gene matches: 2. CDR3 length: 15 residues. CDR3 sequence reads: CASSLEAGGPDTQYF. The DNA for the CDR3 is TGTGCCAGCAGTTTAGAAGCGGGGGGGCCAGATACGCAGTATTTT.

This chain joins TRBV15 and TRBJ2-5, with 8 bases lining up with TRBD1. Looked up from germline, CDR1 is LNHNV and CDR2 is YYDKDF (reference sequence). The CDR3 spans 17 residues. V trimming: 3 bases; J trimming: 4 bases; junction bases outside the gene matches: 13. As DNA, the CDR3 is TGTGCCACCAGCAGTCCTCGCGACCCGGACAGGGTAGAGACCCAGTACTTC. Its protein product is CATSSPRDPDRVETQYF. The variable domain in full, completed from reference TRBV15 and TRBJ2-5, reads DAMVIQNPRYQVTQFGKPVTLSCSQTLNHNVMYWYQQKSSQAPKLLFHYYDKDFNNEADTPDNFQSRRPNTSFCFLDIRSPGLGDTAMYLCATSSPRDPDRVETQYFGPGTRLLVL.

There are a few counts of this clonotype. The chain employs TRBV28 and TRBJ2-1; TRBD2 agrees at 13 bases. Germline V gene lookup returns CDR1 MDHEN and CDR2 SYDVKM. With V trimmed by 4 bases and J by 5 bases, 5 bases remained unmatched. This CDR3 has 16 residues. CDR3 residues: CASSSLTSGRNNEQFF. In DNA, the CDR3 is TGTGCCAGCAGTTCCCTGACTAGCGGGAGGAACAATGAGCAGTTCTTC.

The chain recombines TRBV12-3 or TRBV12-4 with TRBJ2-3; 11 nucleotides agree with TRBD1. The J segment lost 2 bases and the V segment lost 6 bases, leaving 4 bases of the junction unmatched. The length of the CDR3 is 15 residues. DNA of the CDR3: TGTGCCAGCAGGCTGGGACAGGGGGTCACAGATACGCAGTATTTT. Translation: CASRLGQGVTDTQYF.

This clonotype was recorded many times. The chain is built from TRBV13 and TRBJ2-6, with D possibly being TRBD1 (6 bases). V was clipped by 5 bases and J by 4 bases, with 21 bases between them. Germline CDR1 PRHDT, CDR2 FYEKMQ (reference sequence). This CDR3 contains 18 residues. This CDR3 reads CASSPMTGSGTGANVLTF. CDR3 coding DNA: TGTGCCAGCAGCCCCATGACAGGATCGGGGACCGGGGCCAACGTCCTGACTTTC.

This clonotype has just a few counts. CDR3 region: CASSQAGVLSVNEQFF. The CDR3 nucleotides read TGCGCCAGCAGCCAAGCAGGGGTATTGAGTGTCAATGAGCAGTTCTTC. The chain employs TRBV4-1 and TRBJ2-1, with D tentatively TRBD1 (6 bases). Germline lookup yields CDR1 MGHRA and CDR2 YSYEKL. V was cut by 1 base and J by 6 bases, with 16 bases left in between. The CDR3 is 16 residues long.

The chain joins TRBV27 to TRBJ2-1; 7 nucleotides align to TRBD1. The CDR3 consists of 13 residues. V shed 3 bases and J 9 bases; nucleotides not matched to a gene: 5. Germline V gives CDR1 MNHEY, CDR2 SMNVEV (reference sequence). CDR3 sequence (DNA): TGTGCCAGCAGTTTCGGGACAGATGTTGAGCAGTTCTTC. Protein sequence: CASSFGTDVEQFF.

This clonotype has only a few counts. The CDR3 region is CSALRGGETQYF. DNA of the CDR3: TGCAGTGCCCTAAGGGGGGGAGAGACCCAGTACTTC. The chain couples TRBV20-1 to TRBJ2-5; weak D call: TRBD2 (7 bases). Germline V gene data show CDR1 as DFQATT and CDR2 as SNEGSKA (reference sequence). V lost 6 bases to trimming and J lost 4 bases, with 12 bases between them. The CDR3 spans 12 residues.

The chain couples TRBV25-1 to TRBJ1-1, with TRBD1 as a possible D gene (6 bases). Between the trimmed V and J ends, which lost 5 bases and 6 bases, there was a span of 16 bases. CDR1 is MGHDK, CDR2 SYGVNS, per germline. The CDR3 extends over 14 amino acids. The CDR3 nucleotides read TGTGCCAGCAGTTCACCGGAGGGGGTCGCTGAAGCTTTCTTT. This sequence encodes CASSSPEGVAEAFF.

In this sample, this clonotype turned up a few times. This chain links TRBV4-3 with TRBJ2-5, with D maybe TRBD2 (6 bases). CDR3 length: 13 residues. V dropped 1 base and J dropped 7 bases, with 10 bases sitting between them. Per germline, CDR1 LGHNA and CDR2 YSLEER. The CDR3 sequence is CASSQVEGRTQYF. The DNA for the CDR3 is TGCGCCAGCAGCCAAGTGGAGGGGAGGACCCAGTACTTC.

This clonotype was counted a few times. The V call is TRBV29-1, the J call TRBJ2-5, with 10 bases that match TRBD1. Germline CDR1 reads SQVTM; CDR2 reads ANQGSEA. The CDR3 extends over 16 amino acids. The V and J ends lost 6 bases and 1 base, in that order; junction bases with no gene match: 11. The CDR3 nucleotides are TGCAGCGTGGGAGGGGCCAGGGACAGGGGCCAAGAGACCCAGTACTTC. This sequence encodes CSVGGARDRGQETQYF. Combining the CDR3 with reference TRBV29-1 and TRBJ2-5 gives the whole variable domain SAVISQKPSRDICQRGTSLTIQCQVDSQVTMMFWYRQQPGQSLTLIATANQGSEATYESGFVIDKFPISRPNLTFSTLTVSNMSPEDSSIYLCSVGGARDRGQETQYFGPGTRLLVL.

The chain is built from TRBV12-3 or TRBV12-4 and TRBJ2-1, with a possible D match to TRBD1 (5 bases). The CDR3 runs to 13 residues. V lost 7 bases and J 4 bases, leaving 11 bases between the germline ends. The CDR3 DNA follows: TGTGCCAGCAAAAGGGGAAGTTACAATGAGCAGTTCTTC. It specifies CASKRGSYNEQFF.

This chain joins TRBV13 and TRBJ2-7, with TRBD1 identical over 8 bases. CDR3 size: 15 residues. Trimming took 5 bases from V and 5 from J; bases not matched to a gene: 11. Germline lookup yields CDR1 PRHDT and CDR2 FYEKMQ (reference sequence). The CDR3 bases are TGTGCCAGCAGCCGTCCCCAGGACAGGGACCACGAGCAGTACTTC. This encodes CASSRPQDRDHEQYF.

The V gene is TRBV5-5, the J gene TRBJ2-1; possible D gene TRBD2, 5 bases. This CDR3 comprises 13 residues. Trimming pared 4 bases from V and 6 bases from J, leaving 11 bases between. The germline V gene has CDR1 SGHKS and CDR2 YYEKEE (reference sequence). The CDR3 spells CASSIKSGNEQFF. CDR3 DNA sequence: TGTGCCAGCAGCATAAAAAGCGGCAATGAGCAGTTCTTC.

This clonotype was seen a few times. J is TRBJ2-7 and V is TRBV7-8; unclear D gene. V was pared by 1 base and J by 5 bases, with 9 bases between. From germline, CDR1 is SGHVS and CDR2 FQNEAQ. CDR3 length equals 13 residues. CDR3 protein: CASSLEGIHEQYF. The CDR3 DNA reads as TGTGCCAGCAGCTTAGAAGGGATCCACGAGCAGTACTTC. The full variable domain, its missing parts supplied by reference TRBV7-8 and TRBJ2-7, is GAGVSQSPRYKVAKRGQDVALRCDPISGHVSLFWYQQALGQGPEFLTYFQNEAQLDKSGLPSDRFFAERPEGSVSTLKIQRTQQEDSAVYLCASSLEGIHEQYFGPGTRLTVT.

This clonotype was counted only a few times. The chain uses TRBV24-1 and TRBJ2-5, with D perhaps matching TRBD1 (6 bases). Germline V gene sequence: CDR1 KGHDR, CDR2 SFDVKD. This CDR3 contains 15 residues. V was shortened by 3 bases and J by 6 bases, with 16 bases between the two germline ends. The CDR3, as DNA: TGTGCCACCAGTGATAGTGGACAGACGGGGAAGACCCAGTACTTC. Amino acids: CATSDSGQTGKTQYF.

V gene TRBV20-1 combines with J gene TRBJ2-3, with D perhaps TRBD2 (5 bases). This CDR3 contains 14 residues. The V gene lost 6 bases and the J gene lost 10 bases, with 23 bases spanning the gap. Germline values: CDR1 DFQATT, CDR2 SNEGSKA (reference sequence). Here the CDR3 reads CSAQSRTPEGSQYF. CDR3 DNA: TGCAGTGCCCAAAGTAGGACTCCCGAAGGATCGCAGTATTTT.

The sample holds a few counts of this clonotype. The chain joins TRBV7-9 to TRBJ2-3; 8 nucleotides line up with TRBD1. V lost 7 bases, J lost 2 bases, and 8 bases stayed unmatched. Germline CDR1 reads SEHNR; CDR2 reads FQNEAQ (reference sequence). CDR3 length equals 15 residues. CDR3: CASISRDRYTDTQYF. In DNA form, the CDR3 reads TGTGCCAGCATCTCCCGGGACAGGTACACAGATACGCAGTATTTT.

This clonotype was seen a few times. One junction end disagrees with the germline gene, perhaps due to a read error. The chain couples TRBV20-1 to TRBJ2-3; D is perhaps TRBD1 (5 bases). Germline lookup yields CDR1 DFQATT and CDR2 SNEGSKA (reference sequence). CDR3 length equals 12 residues. CDR3 coding DNA: TGCAGTGCTAGAGGTCTCGGCTTACCTAGGGGTTTT. This gives the protein CSARGLGLPRGF.

This clonotype appeared a few times. This chain links TRBV6-2 or TRBV6-3 with TRBJ2-7; possibly TRBD1 for D (6 bases). The V end lost 2 bases, the J end lost 3 bases, and 11 bases lay between the germline ends. Germline CDR1 and CDR2: MNHEY and SVGEGT. This CDR3 is 14 amino acids long. The CDR3 bases are TGTGCCAGCAGTTACCCCCAGGGGTACTACGAGCAGTACTTC. Residues: CASSYPQGYYEQYF.

This clonotype showed up just a few times. The chain uses TRBV11-2 and TRBJ2-5, with D possibly TRBD1 on 6 matching bases. V lost 2 bases to trimming and J lost 5 bases, with 12 bases between them. The V gene's germline CDR1 is SGHAT and CDR2 FQNNGV. The CDR3 totals 14 residues. CDR3: CASSLTGMGETQYF. The CDR3 bases are TGTGCCAGCAGCTTAACAGGGATGGGGGAGACCCAGTACTTC.